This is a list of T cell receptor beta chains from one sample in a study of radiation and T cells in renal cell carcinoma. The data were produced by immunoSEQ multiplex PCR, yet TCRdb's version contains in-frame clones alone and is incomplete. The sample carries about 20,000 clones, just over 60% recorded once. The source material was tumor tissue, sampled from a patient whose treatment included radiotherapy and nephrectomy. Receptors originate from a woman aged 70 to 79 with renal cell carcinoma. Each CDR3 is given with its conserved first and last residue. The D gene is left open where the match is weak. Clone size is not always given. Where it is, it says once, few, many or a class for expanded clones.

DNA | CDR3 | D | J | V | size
TGTGCCAGCAGCCAAGGCCGGGACAGGGGCAACACCATATATTTT | CASSQGRDRGNTIYF | TRBD1 | TRBJ1-3 | TRBV9 | .
TGTGCCAGCAGCTTAGAAAACACCATATATTTT | CASSLENTIYF | . | TRBJ1-3 | TRBV11-2 | .
TGTGCCAGCACCCCCCGGCGGGGGCCCTCCTCAGAGCAGTTCTTC | CASTPRRGPSSEQFF | . | TRBJ2-1 | TRBV7-2 | .
TGCGCCAGCAGCCAAGGGGCTAGCGGGTTCCAAGAGACCCAGTACTTC | CASSQGASGFQETQYF | TRBD2 | TRBJ2-5 | TRBV4-3 | .
TGTGCCAGCAGCGGCACAGGAAAAGGCAACAACGAGCAGTACTTC | CASSGTGKGNNEQYF | . | TRBJ2-7 | TRBV11-2 | .
TGTGCCAGCAGCTTAACCTACGGGACAGCCGAGGGAGCTTTCTTT | CASSLTYGTAEGAFF | TRBD1 | TRBJ1-1 | TRBV7-8 | .
TGTGCCAGCAGCTTAGACATCTCCTACGAGCAGTACTTC | CASSLDISYEQYF | . | TRBJ2-7 | TRBV7-2 | .
TGTGCCAGCAGTGAACGACAGACGTATGGCTACACCTTC | CASSERQTYGYTF | . | TRBJ1-2 | TRBV6-1 | .
TGTGCCAGCAGCTTAGATCCTCGCTATGGCTACACCTTC | CASSLDPRYGYTF | . | TRBJ1-2 | TRBV11-2 | .
TGTGCCAGCAGCCCGGACAGGAATTACTATGGCTACACCTTC | CASSPDRNYYGYTF | TRBD1 | TRBJ1-2 | TRBV7-3 | medium-sized
TGTGCCAGCAGCCATGGCGAGGTCGGCTATGGCTACACCTTC | CASSHGEVGYGYTF | . | TRBJ1-2 | TRBV7-2 | .
TGCGCCAGCAGCCAAGGAGGCCGCACCTCCTACAATGAGCAGTTCTTC | CASSQGGRTSYNEQFF | . | TRBJ2-1 | TRBV4-3 | .
TGTGCCAGCAGCCCCCGGACAGGTCAAGCCAAAAACATTCAGTACTTC | CASSPRTGQAKNIQYF | TRBD1 | TRBJ2-4 | TRBV11-3 | .
TGTGCCAGCAGCCTAGACTGGTACGAGCAGTACTTC | CASSLDWYEQYF | . | TRBJ2-7 | TRBV11-3 | .
TGTGCCAGCAGCGTAGCTTCTAGCGGGGCAAGCTCCTACAATGAGCAGTTCTTC | CASSVASSGASSYNEQFF | TRBD2 | TRBJ2-1 | TRBV9 | few
TGTGCCAGCAGTCAAACAGGGAGGGCCGGGGAGCTGTTTTTT | CASSQTGRAGELFF | . | TRBJ2-2 | TRBV5-4 | .
TGTGCCAGCCTCCGGGACAGGAACACCGGGGAGCTGTTTTTT | CASLRDRNTGELFF | TRBD1 | TRBJ2-2 | TRBV6-5 | .
TGTGCCAGTAAAAAAGGATCCGGGGCCAACGTCCTGACTTTC | CASKKGSGANVLTF | . | TRBJ2-6 | TRBV19 | .
TGTGCCACCAGCAGAGAGGGGGTCTCCTACGAGCAGTACTTC | CATSREGVSYEQYF | . | TRBJ2-7 | TRBV15 | .
TGTGCCAGCATGCCGGGGGGGCCAGGCACAGATACGCAGTATTTT | CASMPGGPGTDTQYF | TRBD2 | TRBJ2-3 | TRBV5-4 | .
TGTGCCAGCAGTCCCCTCGTAGCGGGGTACAATGAGCAGTTCTTC | CASSPLVAGYNEQFF | TRBD2 | TRBJ2-1 | TRBV28 | .
TGCGCCAGCAGCTTGTCGCAGACAGCCTACGAGCAGTACTTC | CASSLSQTAYEQYF | . | TRBJ2-7 | TRBV5-1 | .
TGTGCCATCAGCGGACAGGGAGTCAATCAGCCCCAGCATTTT | CAISGQGVNQPQHF | TRBD1 | TRBJ1-5 | TRBV10-3 | .
TGTGCCTGGGACCAGGGGACGGACAATGAGCAGTTCTTC | CAWDQGTDNEQFF | . | TRBJ2-1 | TRBV30 | .
TGTGCCAGCAGCTTAGGGGGACCGAGGAACACTGAAGCTTTCTTT | CASSLGGPRNTEAFF | . | TRBJ1-1 | TRBV7-2 | .
TGCGCCAGCAGCCAAGGGGCGGGACGCAAGTACTTC | CASSQGAGRKYF | . | TRBJ2-7 | TRBV4-1 | .
TGTGCCAGCAGCGCTTACATGAACACTGAAGCTTTCTTT | CASSAYMNTEAFF | . | TRBJ1-1 | TRBV7-9 | .
TGCAGCGTTGAAGATCAAGGCACAGATACGCAGTATTTT | CSVEDQGTDTQYF | . | TRBJ2-3 | TRBV29-1 | .